This T cell receptor (beta chain) is from a study of cytomegalovirus exposure and HLA in healthy donors. Study-wide results and caveats: V- and J-gene trimming in TCR beta was tied to a missense DCLRE1C variant by an analysis performed later. TCR beta sequences reportedly predicted the HLA-A and HLA-B alleles of most subjects accurately. Near-uniform donor sequencing depth was presumed by presence/absence analyses.

Turning to this clone: What it binds is unknown.

The trim removed 6 bases at V and 1 base at J, leaving 5 bases unmatched. Germline lookup yields CDR1 SNHLY and CDR2 FYNNEI. This CDR3 has 14 amino acids. The PCR contained 60 Vbeta and 13 Jbeta primers. Assay used: immunoSEQ multiplex PCR; TCRdb lists only in-frame clones, some missing. Among some 140,000 clones listed, around 82% were seen once. The sample consisted of PBMCs. The chain employs TRBV2 and TRBJ1-1; 7 nucleotides align to TRBD1. The receptor comes from a woman aged 40 to 49 in good health and CMV-seropositive. Here the CDR3 reads CASSRQGPNTEAFF. The CDR3 bases are TGTGCCAGCAGCAGACAGGGCCCGAACACTGAAGCTTTCTTT.